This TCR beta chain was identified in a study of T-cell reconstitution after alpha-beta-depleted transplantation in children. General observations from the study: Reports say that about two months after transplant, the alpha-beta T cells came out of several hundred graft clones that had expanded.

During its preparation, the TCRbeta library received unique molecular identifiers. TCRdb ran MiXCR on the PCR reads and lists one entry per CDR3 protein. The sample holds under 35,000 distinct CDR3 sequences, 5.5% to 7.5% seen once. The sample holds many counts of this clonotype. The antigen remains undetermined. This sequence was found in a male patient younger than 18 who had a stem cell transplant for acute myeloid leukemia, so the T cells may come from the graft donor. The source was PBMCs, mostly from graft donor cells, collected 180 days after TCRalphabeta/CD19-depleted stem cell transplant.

The CDR3: CASSRGLTYEQYF. In DNA form, the CDR3 reads TGTGCCAGCAGTCGAGGGCTGACCTACGAGCAGTACTTC. The chain has TRBV2 and TRBJ2-7, with D possibly being TRBD2 (5 bases). The CDR3 consists of 13 residues. Germline V CDR1 and CDR2: SNHLY, FYNNEI. Trimming cost V 5 bases and J 2 bases, with 10 bases left between them.